This T cell receptor beta chain appears in the sequencing data of a study of T cell responses to AZD1222 COVID-19 vaccine (dated by TCRdb to about 2021). Turning to the overall study: TCR sequencing was performed for 230 to 250 trial participants, of whom around 200 were given two doses of AZD1222 and around 26 were given two doses of MenACWY control vaccine. Enrollment into the trials was organized by age into subgroups of 18-55, 56-69 and 70-plus years, and those subgroups contained approximately 160, 26 and 62 TCR-sequenced participants, respectively.

The CDR3 regions of human TCRbeta chains were analyzed by immunosequencing. In the original analysis: Repertoire TCRs were matched against a reference library of SARS-CoV-2-specific TCRs generated with the MIRA antigen-specificity platform. Breadth was defined as the fraction of unique TCRs that were SARS-CoV-2-associated, and depth was defined as the fraction of total T cells that were SARS-CoV-2-associated. Using the MIRA data, every spike-specific TCR was mapped to the spike region that the TCR reacted to and assigned to either a CD4 or a CD8 class. Log10-transformed breadth and depth values were compared by one-way ANOVA with Sidak's multiple comparisons tests. This is the immuneACCESS table as TCRdb keeps it, with only in-frame sequences that have V and J called. A part of the clones is gone; compared with another copy, unresolved V genes explain less than half, and the rest is unexplained. V and J calls and clone size follow that table, whereas D and trimming were derived from the DNA. Across this sample there are over 65,000 clones, with 88% seen only once. Of the sample, about 7.1% is held by the ten largest clones.

Turning to this clone: What this receptor recognizes is not known. Base qualities are not at hand, and no much larger clone is one base apart.

V and J are truncated by 4 bases and 6 bases respectively, leaving an intervening sequence of 15 bases. Reading the germline V gene (reference sequence) gives CDR1 WNHNN and CDR2 SYGVQD. The CDR3 sequence holds 14 residues, the cysteine and phenylalanine included. The CDR3 DNA has 42 bases and is translated from base 1. The paper's findings and limits, for the study overall: CD4 TCRs associated with the vaccine covered the entire spike protein, and the dominant responses were in regions 160-218 and 743-854. Conclusions about previously exposed vaccinees are limited, since just 5 to 7 AZD1222 recipients were seropositive for SARS-CoV-2 at baseline. Spike-specific TCR breadth and depth rose significantly after two AZD1222 doses compared with day 0 and with MenACWY recipients. Participants were mostly white British, with more females than males. The authors suggested clonal diversity may have been underestimated. In the small 56-69-year group, the increase in depth fell short of significance, most likely because of low power. Because no day 14 peak-response samples were available, the repertoires could be characterized only after the peak T cell response. Epitopes outside the regions mutated in the B.1.351 and B.1.1.7 variants were reportedly recognized by nearly half of the unique spike-specific TCRs.

The time point tag for this specimen amounts to: about 28 days (+/-7) after the second vaccine dose. AZD1222 recipients with second doses at about 4 weeks or about 12 weeks were pooled, because spike-specific TCR depth and breadth did not differ between schedules. Vaccinee samples came from UK trials COV001 and COV002, including a single-blind randomized controlled phase 2/3 trial of AZD1222 (ChAdOx1 nCoV-19) in healthy adults. For TCRbeta chain sequencing, PBMC samples from trial participants were taken at day 0 and at day 28 after the second dose. This clonotype was sampled from an adult who received the AZD1222 COVID-19 vaccine. The rearranged chain carries TRBV10-1 and TRBJ1-2; TRBD1 might be the D gene, on 5 matching bases. Specimen: peripheral blood, collected 28 days after the second AZD1222 dose. The CDR3 is CASSVGGVIDGYTF. The DNA sequence is given as TGCGCCAGCAGTGTCGGGGGGGTGATAGATGGCTACACCTTC.